This entry lists 23 T cell receptor beta chains sequenced from one sample in a study of cytomegalovirus exposure and HLA in healthy donors. Measured with immunoSEQ multiplex PCR; TCRdb has only the in-frame clones, and not every one. The sample holds 150,000 or so clones, around 90% seen once. Sequenced sample: PBMCs. These receptors all stem from a woman between 25 and 40 years old in good health and CMV-seropositive.

The chain links TRBV29-1 to TRBJ2-5, with D possibly being TRBD2 (6 bases). This CDR3 has 13 amino acids. The germline gives CDR1 SQVTM, CDR2 ANQGSEA. The V end was cut by 6 bases, the J end by 2 bases, with 13 bases between. CDR3 sequence reads: CSVQRDSQETQYF. In DNA form, the CDR3 reads TGCAGCGTGCAACGGGACTCACAAGAGACCCAGTACTTC.

This clone was detected a few times. The rearrangement joins TRBV2 to TRBJ1-2; perhaps TRBD1 as D (6 bases). V was cut by 7 bases and J by 4 bases, with 10 bases left in between. This CDR3 region has 12 residues. Per germline, CDR1 SNHLY and CDR2 FYNNEI. CDR3 nucleotides: TGTGCCAGCACCGGACAGAGCTATGGCTACACCTTC. Residues: CASTGQSYGYTF.

This clone was seen just once. The rearrangement links TRBV19 to TRBJ2-7, with D possibly TRBD2 on 5 matching bases. Germline-derived CDR1 and CDR2 are LNHDA and SQIVND (reference sequence). CDR3 length: 14 amino acids. V was clipped by 5 bases and J by 4 bases, with 15 bases between them. The CDR3 here is CASSAVASTYEQYF. The CDR3, as DNA: TGTGCCAGTAGTGCGGTAGCGTCTACGTACGAGCAGTACTTC.

V is TRBV5-1 and J is TRBJ2-3; 12 positions agree with TRBD1. The CDR3 contains 17 residues. The V gene's germline CDR1 is SGHRS and CDR2 YFSETQ. The J segment lost 4 bases and the V segment lost 5 bases, leaving 11 bases of the junction unmatched. The CDR3 sequence is CASSYLPGTGGPDTQYF. CDR3 DNA sequence: TGCGCCAGCAGTTATTTACCCGGGACAGGGGGCCCAGATACGCAGTATTTT.

The chain has TRBV28 and TRBJ2-7; D is uncertain. From germline, CDR1 is MDHEN and CDR2 SYDVKM. There are 15 residues in the CDR3. V was shortened by 10 bases and J by 1 base, with 20 bases between the two germline ends. The CDR3 sequence: CATTRPGPASYEQYF. CDR3 nucleotides: TGTGCCACTACCCGCCCGGGTCCAGCATCCTACGAGCAGTACTTC.

J is TRBJ1-2 and V is TRBV19, with 9 positions matching TRBD1. V shed 3 bases and J 8 bases; nucleotides not matched to a gene: 4. The CDR3 has 13 amino acids. Germline V gene sequence: CDR1 LNHDA, CDR2 SQIVND (reference sequence). CDR3 in DNA: TGTGCCAGTAGTATTGGACAGGGGCACGGCTACACCTTC. This sequence encodes CASSIGQGHGYTF.

As concerns this clone: Other DNA sequences within the sample encode an identical CDR3. This chain joins TRBV18 and TRBJ1-1; 7 nucleotides agree with TRBD1. This CDR3 comprises 13 residues. Trimming took 2 bases from V and 3 from J; bases not matched to a gene: 0. CDR1 and CDR2 (germline): KGHSH, LQKENI. CDR3 amino acids: CASSPTGDTEAFF. As DNA, the CDR3 is TGTGCCAGCTCACCAACAGGGGACACTGAAGCTTTCTTT.

V gene TRBV7-8 combines with J gene TRBJ2-1, with D perhaps TRBD2 (6 bases). The CDR3 is made up of 15 amino acids. Germline V gives CDR1 SGHVS, CDR2 FQNEAQ. Trimming stripped 2 bases from V and 4 bases from J, with 12 bases between. This CDR3 reads CASSLSSASYNEQFF. CDR3 coding DNA: TGTGCCAGCAGCTTATCTAGCGCATCGTACAATGAGCAGTTCTTC.

This clone was seen only a few times. The chain uses TRBV9 and TRBJ2-1; 10 nucleotides agree with TRBD2. CDR3 length: 15 amino acids. After removal of 4 bases from V and 2 bases from J, the junction contained 3 bases not matched to a gene. Looked up from germline, CDR1 is SGDLS and CDR2 is YYNGEE. CDR3 sequence reads: CASSPSGGTYNEQFF. Written as DNA, the CDR3 is TGTGCCAGCAGCCCTAGCGGGGGAACCTACAATGAGCAGTTCTTC.

This chain connects TRBV11-3 to TRBJ2-6; TRBD1 matches at 8 bases. V dropped 5 bases and J dropped 3; count of bases not matched to a gene: 9. Per germline, CDR1 SGHNT and CDR2 YENEEA. This CDR3 contains 17 residues. CDR3 coding DNA: TGTGCCAGCAGCCCAGGACAGGGAGCCTTTGGGGCCAACGTCCTGACTTTC. It specifies CASSPGQGAFGANVLTF.

The chain combines TRBV2 with TRBJ2-1, with D possibly TRBD2 on 5 matching bases. The CDR3 is made up of 14 amino acids. V lost 6 bases and J 6 bases, leaving 15 bases between the germline ends. Germline-derived CDR1 and CDR2 are SNHLY and FYNNEI. DNA for the CDR3: TGTGCCAGCAGGGGTCCCCTCCGGGGCAATGAGCAGTTCTTC. Residues: CASRGPLRGNEQFF. Full variable domain (missing parts from reference TRBV2 and TRBJ2-1): EPEVTQTPSHQVTQMGQEVILRCVPISNHLYFYWYRQILGQKVEFLVSFYNNEISEKSEIFDDQFSVERPDGSNFTLKIRSTKLEDSAMYFCASRGPLRGNEQFFGPGTRLTVL.

The chain carries TRBV6-9 and TRBJ1-6; D is perhaps TRBD1 (5 bases). Germline CDR1 is MNHGY and CDR2 is SVAAGI. The V and J ends lost 0 bases and 7 bases respectively, with 10 bases between them. This CDR3 has 15 amino acids. CDR3 sequence (DNA): TGTGCCAGCAGTTATTCAGAGGGACTGAATTCACCCCTCCACTTT. Amino acid sequence: CASSYSEGLNSPLHF.

This clone was detected a few times. J is TRBJ1-4 and V is TRBV7-9, with D perhaps matching TRBD1 (5 bases). Trimming took 5 bases from V and 10 from J, leaving 11 bases between them. CDR1 SEHNR and CDR2 FQNEAQ come from the germline V gene (reference sequence). CDR3 length: 12 residues. CDR3 coding DNA: TGTGCCAGCAGCCCCCGGGGGTTAAAACTGTTTTTT. Translation: CASSPRGLKLFF.

The sample holds one count of this clone. This chain uses TRBV11-2 with TRBJ2-7, with 8 positions matching TRBD1. The CDR3 contains 15 residues. From germline, CDR1 is SGHAT and CDR2 FQNNGV. J gave up 3 bases and V 2 bases, and 6 bases lay outside the gene matches. This CDR3 reads CASSLLRDRHYEQYF. The CDR3 region has the DNA TGTGCCAGCAGCTTACTCCGGGACAGGCACTACGAGCAGTACTTC. Filled out from reference TRBV11-2 and TRBJ2-7, the complete variable domain reads EAGVAQSPRYKIIEKRQSVAFWCNPISGHATLYWYQQILGQGPKLLIQFQNNGVVDDSQLPKDRFSAERLKGVDSTLKIQPAKLEDSAVYLCASSLLRDRHYEQYFGPGTRLTVT.

This rearrangement joins TRBV28 to TRBJ2-7; 9 positions agree with TRBD2. The CDR3 consists of 17 residues. The germline V gene encodes CDR1 MDHEN and CDR2 SYDVKM. The junction had 11 bases not matched to a gene; V was cut back by 3 bases and J by 2 bases. CDR3 sequence reads: CASSFPHRSGGPYEQYF. The CDR3 nucleotides read TGTGCCAGCAGTTTCCCCCACCGGAGCGGGGGGCCCTACGAGCAGTACTTC.

The rearrangement uses TRBV7-6 and TRBJ2-2; possibly TRBD2 for D (6 bases). Germline values: CDR1 SGHVS, CDR2 FNYEAQ. Trimming took 6 bases from V and 0 from J, leaving 14 bases between them. This CDR3 has 16 amino acids. The CDR3 is CASRNSGLTNTGELFF. The CDR3 DNA reads as TGTGCCAGCAGAAACTCGGGACTTACGAACACCGGGGAGCTGTTTTTT. Using reference TRBV7-6 and TRBJ2-2 for the parts outside the CDR3, the full variable domain is GAGVSQSPRYKVTKRGQDVALRCDPISGHVSLYWYRQALGQGPEFLTYFNYEAQQDKSGLPNDRFSAERPEGSISTLTIQRTEQRDSAMYRCASRNSGLTNTGELFFGEGSRLTVL.

The chain uses TRBV18 and TRBJ2-5, with D maybe TRBD1 (5 bases). The CDR3 is made up of 14 amino acids. CDR1 is KGHSH, CDR2 LQKENI, per germline. Deletions cut 3 bases from V and 1 base from J, with 9 bases between. The CDR3 sequence: CASSPRTSQETQYF. Here the CDR3 DNA reads TGTGCCAGCTCACCGAGGACATCCCAAGAGACCCAGTACTTC. Based on the CDR3 plus reference TRBV18 and TRBJ2-5, the full variable domain is NAGVMQNPRHLVRRRGQEARLRCSPMKGHSHVYWYRQLPEEGLKFMVYLQKENIIDESGMPKERFSAEFPKEGPSILRIQQVVRGDSAAYFCASSPRTSQETQYFGPGTRLLVL.

This chain joins TRBV7-9 and TRBJ1-5; a possible D gene is TRBD1 (6 bases). CDR1 is SEHNR and CDR2 is FQNEAQ in the germline V gene (reference sequence). Trimming left V 1 base short and J 6 bases short, with 16 bases between. The CDR3 runs to 16 residues. This CDR3 is CASSLGSAGAGQPQHF. In DNA, the CDR3 is TGTGCCAGCAGCTTAGGTTCGGCAGGGGCGGGTCAGCCCCAGCATTTT.

CDR3 nucleotide sequence: TGTGCCAGCAGGCCGGGACTGAGCTCCTACAATGAGCAGTTCTTC. Amino acid sequence: CASRPGLSSYNEQFF. This sequence joins TRBV6-5 and TRBJ2-1, with D perhaps TRBD2 (6 bases). Germline V lookup: CDR1 MNHEY, CDR2 SVGAGI. The CDR3 sequence is 15 residues long. V lost 6 bases and J 0 bases, leaving 12 bases between the germline ends.

V and J are TRBV5-6 and TRBJ2-3; D gene unclear. The germline V gene has CDR1 SGHDT and CDR2 YYEEEE. The germline V and J ends were trimmed by 0 bases and 1 base, with 3 bases remaining between them. The CDR3 runs 13 residues. CDR3 sequence: CASSLGRTDTQYF. CDR3 nucleotide sequence: TGTGCCAGCAGCTTGGGGCGCACAGATACGCAGTATTTT.

DNA of the CDR3: TGCGCCAGCAGCCAAGATTGGAAGGACAACAGAGAGACCCAGTACTTC. This translates into CASSQDWKDNRETQYF. The chain recombines TRBV4-1 with TRBJ2-5; a possible D gene is TRBD1 (5 bases). Per the germline V gene, CDR1 is MGHRA and CDR2 is YSYEKL. This CDR3 contains 16 residues. Deletions cut 0 bases from V and 4 bases from J, with 15 bases between.

The chain is built from TRBV6-6 and TRBJ1-3; no reliable D call. CDR3 length equals 14 residues. The germline V gene has CDR1 MNHNY and CDR2 SVGAGI (reference sequence). V gave up 0 bases and J gave up 6 bases, with 9 bases separating them. The CDR3 bases are TGTGCCAGCAGTTACTCGGAGGCTAAAAACACCATATATTTT. Protein sequence: CASSYSEAKNTIYF.

The gene calls are TRBV27 and TRBJ1-1; 8 nucleotides match TRBD1. The CDR3 extends over 18 amino acids. V dropped 5 bases and J dropped 0; count of bases not matched to a gene: 14. Germline V gene sequence: CDR1 MNHEY, CDR2 SMNVEV (reference sequence). The CDR3, as DNA: TGTGCCAGCAGTATTCACTCAATCGGACAGGGCATGAACACTGAAGCTTTCTTT. This sequence encodes CASSIHSIGQGMNTEAFF.